One sample yielded the 7 T cell receptor beta chains listed below, sequenced in a study of T cell responses to AZD1222 COVID-19 vaccine listed by TCRdb under 2021. The sample's time point label is to be understood as: baseline before first vaccination. Libraries were built with the immunoSEQ multiplex PCR assay. Here the immuneACCESS table is served through TCRdb, limited to in-frame sequences with V and J called. Missing clones are a known gap in these copies; in checked studies unresolved V genes cover under half, and the rest lacks a known reason. The sample has around 140,000 clones on record, 80% to 95% of them singletons. Around 1.7% of the sample comes from the top ten. The source was peripheral blood, collected on day 0 of AZD1222 vaccination. All receptors come from an adult in good health.

The CDR3 DNA reads TGTGCCAGCAGTGACGAAGGAAACACCGGGGAGCTGTTTTTT. This gives the protein CASSDEGNTGELFF. The chain links TRBV2 to TRBJ2-2, with D uncertain. CDR3 length: 14 residues. V was shortened by 3 bases and J by 2 bases, with 7 bases between the two germline ends. The germline CDR1 and CDR2 sequences are SNHLY and FYNNEI.

The V gene is TRBV11-2, the J gene TRBJ2-5, with D possibly matching TRBD2 (5 bases). The CDR3 covers 17 residues. Trimming stripped 5 bases from V and 4 bases from J, with 23 bases between. Per germline, CDR1 SGHAT and CDR2 FQNNGV. CDR3 bases: TGTGCCAGCAGCCCAACCCGGGGATCCCCTGAGGGAGAGACCCAGTACTTC. Its protein is CASSPTRGSPEGETQYF. Together with reference TRBV11-2 and TRBJ2-5, the CDR3 gives the full variable domain: EAGVAQSPRYKIIEKRQSVAFWCNPISGHATLYWYQQILGQGPKLLIQFQNNGVVDDSQLPKDRFSAERLKGVDSTLKIQPAKLEDSAVYLCASSPTRGSPEGETQYFGPGTRLLVL.

The chain uses TRBV19 and TRBJ1-1; the match to TRBD1 covers 7 bases. Germline V lookup: CDR1 LNHDA, CDR2 SQIVND (reference sequence). There are 14 residues in the CDR3. V trimming: 7 bases; J trimming: 0 bases; junction bases outside the gene matches: 5. The CDR3 DNA follows: TGTGCCAGTACCCGGGACAGACTGAACACTGAAGCTTTCTTT. Amino acids: CASTRDRLNTEAFF. Supplemented by reference TRBV19 and TRBJ1-1, the full variable domain reads DGGITQSPKYLFRKEGQNVTLSCEQNLNHDAMYWYRQDPGQGLRLIYYSQIVNDFQKGDIAEGYSVSREKKESFPLTVTSAQKNPTAFYLCASTRDRLNTEAFFGQGTRLTVV.

The CDR3 sequence: CASNLYLSSGSLRETQYF. The CDR3 nucleotides are TGTGCCAGCAATTTATATCTCTCTAGCGGGAGTCTAAGGGAGACCCAGTACTTC. The chain links TRBV5-6 to TRBJ2-5; 10 bases align to TRBD2. Germline V CDR1 and CDR2: SGHDT, YYEEEE. The J segment lost 5 bases and the V segment lost 6 bases, leaving 19 bases of the junction unmatched. The CDR3 runs to 18 residues.

The chain couples TRBV29-1 to TRBJ2-7; D may be TRBD1 (7 bases). V lost 7 bases and J 2 bases, leaving 9 bases between the germline ends. Germline assignment: CDR1 SQVTM and CDR2 ANQGSEA. CDR3 length equals 11 residues. CDR3 sequence reads: CSGGTAYEQYF. DNA of the CDR3: TGCAGCGGCGGGACAGCCTACGAGCAGTACTTC.

The V call is TRBV9, the J call TRBJ1-2, with D perhaps TRBD1 (5 bases). V lost 3 bases and J lost 8, with 17 bases in between. Germline V gene lookup returns CDR1 SGDLS and CDR2 YYNGEE. The CDR3 extends over 14 amino acids. CDR3 amino acids: CASSASGGARGYTF. The CDR3 DNA sequence: TGTGCCAGCAGCGCGAGCGGGGGTGCTAGGGGCTACACCTTC.

V is TRBV19 and J is TRBJ2-3, with 11 bases that match TRBD2. V lost 6 bases and J lost 5; bases outside the gene matches: 7. CDR1 LNHDA and CDR2 SQIVND come from the germline V gene (reference sequence). CDR3 length equals 15 residues. CDR3 region: CASSLSGRAGDTQYF. The CDR3 DNA is TGTGCCAGTAGCCTTAGCGGGAGGGCCGGAGATACGCAGTATTTT.